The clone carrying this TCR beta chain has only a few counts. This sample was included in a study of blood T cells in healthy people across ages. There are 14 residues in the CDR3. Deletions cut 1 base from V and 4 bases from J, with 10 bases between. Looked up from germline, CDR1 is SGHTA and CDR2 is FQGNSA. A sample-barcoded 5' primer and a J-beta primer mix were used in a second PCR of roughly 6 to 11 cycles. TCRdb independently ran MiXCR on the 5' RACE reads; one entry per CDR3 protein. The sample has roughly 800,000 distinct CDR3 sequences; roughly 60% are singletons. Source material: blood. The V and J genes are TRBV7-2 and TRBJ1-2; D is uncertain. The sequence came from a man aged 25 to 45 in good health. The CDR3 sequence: CASSLDRTGYGYTF. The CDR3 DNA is TGTGCCAGCAGCTTAGATCGGACGGGCTATGGCTACACCTTC.